This TCR beta chain was sequenced in a study of blood T cell repertoires in COVID-19. Background on the study: PBMCs, B-cell-depleted T cells, or T cells were the source of the cDNA or gDNA that made up the material.

In the original workflow: Amplifying reference gene primers gave estimates of nucleated cell counts. Produced via immunoSEQ multiplex PCR; TCRdb's table is partial and in-frame only. V and J calls and clone size are those listed in that table; D and trimming were worked out from the DNA. The data hold some 150,000 clones, with around 91% observed a single time. The CDR3 contains 16 residues. The germline V gene encodes CDR1 ENHRY and CDR2 SYGVKD. Unmatched junction bases numbered 4, after V lost 0 bases and J lost 4 bases. The material sequenced was peripheral blood. The sequence came from a woman aged 40 to 50 with acute or convalescent COVID-19. This sequence joins TRBV10-3 and TRBJ2-1; 9 bases map to TRBD2. This CDR3 reads CAISESSSGVYNEQFF. The CDR3 DNA reads TGTGCCATCAGTGAGTCCTCTAGCGGGGTGTACAATGAGCAGTTCTTC.